This T cell receptor (beta chain) is from a study of early stage breast cancer tumors. Looking at the study overall: Average read coverage per sample was around 10-fold.

V was shortened by 1 base and J by 4 bases, with 8 bases between the two germline ends. This CDR3 spans 13 amino acids. CDR1 and CDR2 from the germline V gene are SGHDT and YYEEEE. Details on this clone: The antigen is unknown.

Study results and limitations: Commonly generated sequences made up most enriched TCRB sequences shared between patients.

Each sample had two DNA replicates, approximately 0.49 ug blood or roughly 1.5 ug tissue. This table comes from immunoSEQ multiplex PCR, and its TCRdb copy is limited to in-frame clones, with some not included. Of about 34,000 clones listed, roughly four fifths were seen once; the top ten hold around a tenth. This chain joins TRBV5-6 and TRBJ2-5, with no clear D. The source is a person aged 25 to 40 with breast cancer. The material sequenced was breast tumor tissue. The CDR3 coding sequence is TGTGCCAGCAGCTTGACGGTTACAGAGACCCAGTACTTC. This gives the protein CASSLTVTETQYF.